The TCR beta chain under discussion was sequenced for a study of blood T cell repertoires in COVID-19. Study-wide context: From T cells, B-cell-depleted T cells, or PBMCs came the material, which was cDNA or gDNA.

The CDR3 has 15 residues. Germline CDR1 reads SNHLY; CDR2 reads FYNNEI. Trimming took 3 bases from V and 3 from J, leaving 15 bases between them. The table came from immunoSEQ multiplex PCR; TCRdb's copy has only in-frame clones and leaves some out. The sample has 100,000 to 150,000 clones, approximately 82% seen once. The sequence derives from a woman aged 45-65 years with acute or convalescent COVID-19. The specimen was peripheral blood. V is TRBV2 and J is TRBJ2-7; TRBD2 might be the D (6 bases). CDR3: CASSDGLSGRYEQYF. The CDR3 DNA reads TGTGCCAGCAGTGATGGGCTTAGCGGTCGCTACGAGCAGTACTTC.